The source of this T cell receptor beta chain is a study of radiotherapy plus CTLA-4 blockade in lung cancer. Study overall: Objective response was observed in roughly 20% of patients, and disease control in approximately 33%. General observations from the study: Interferon-beta, together with early blood T cell clone dynamics, reportedly best predicted response.

Repertoires were generated with immunoSEQ multiplex PCR, while TCRdb's copy carries only in-frame clones and drops some. The table shows 80,000 to 100,000 clones, with around nine tenths occurring only once. Germline values: CDR1 KGHSH, CDR2 LQKENI. Trimming took 5 bases from V and 5 from J, leaving 9 bases between them. The CDR3 sequence is 12 residues long. As concerns this clone: Antigen specificity is unknown.

This sequence was found in a human donor with non-small cell lung cancer that progressed on radiotherapy plus ipilimumab. The input for sequencing was peripheral blood, taken from a patient treated with radiotherapy plus ipilimumab. The rearrangement uses TRBV18 and TRBJ1-2, with D perhaps TRBD1 (5 bases). CDR3 residues: CASSSSGYGYTF. CDR3 DNA: TGTGCCAGCTCATCCTCAGGGTATGGCTACACCTTC.